This T cell receptor (beta chain) was obtained from a study of shared clonotypes between healthy human individuals (dated by TCRdb to the early 2020s). With regard to the full study: The cohort comprised two women and a few men aged 18 to 49 years. For each donor, CD4 naive and CD4 memory were each given three plates, CD8 naive was given two plates, and CD8 memory was given one plate. To estimate repertoire size and how much clonotype sharing occurs between individuals, the study deeply sequenced the blood TCR repertoires of several healthy adults. To increase sequencing depth and limit assay-specific biases, TCR repertoire library preparation and sequencing were carried out by different laboratories using diverse techniques. Between about 0.8 and 9 billion PBMCs per donor were obtained by leukapheresis.

Based on the germline V gene, the CDR1 and CDR2 sequences are MDHEN and SYDVKM. Spanning cysteine to phenylalanine, the CDR3 consists of 14 amino acids. Only the CDR3 DNA is retained, 42 bases long and in frame from the first base. Trimming costs V 2 bases and J 3 bases, and their ends lie 7 bases apart. The study at large found these results: Pairwise subsampling led to the expectation that sequencing depth would affect the degree of clonotype sharing among donors. Higher generation probabilities were observed for clonotypes shared by all four sorted-subset donors than for non-shared clonotypes. Sharing across several donors was observed for about 4.8% of naive CD4, about 4% of naive CD8, 2% to 2.5% of memory CD4, and roughly 0.4% of memory CD8 clonotypes. Sampling was restricted to blood, and TCR repertoires in tissues likely differ from the TCR repertoires found in blood. Naive subsets generally had larger estimated clonotype richness than memory subsets did. Rarefaction of sorted-subset datasets indicated incomplete sequencing despite the large sequencing depth. The genetic and exposure-history diversity represented was limited by the small number of donors.

For the CD8 naive samples, CD45RO-negative cells were positively selected for CCR7, yielding a CD45RA+CCR7+ population from which TemRA cells were excluded. Healthy HIV-negative adults with no recently reported acute infections or vaccinations were included as donors. All donors were Caucasian adults living in Nashville, Tennessee, USA. Blood was obtained by leukapheresis, after which PBMCs were separated by Ficoll-Histopaque density gradient centrifugation and cryopreserved in liquid nitrogen vapor phase. Purity and quantity of every magnetically sorted T cell population were checked by analytical flow cytometry. Genomic DNA was isolated from each sorted fraction and quantified by UV absorbance on a Nanodrop 2000c. A remark on this clone: Its antigen target is currently unknown. Base qualities are not at hand, and no much larger clone is one base apart.

Using the deep immunoSEQ assay, multiplex PCR amplified TCR CDR3 regions from genomic DNA. For each cell subset, the extracted genomic DNA was distributed evenly across all wells of several immunoSEQ 96-well plates, and each plate served as one replicate. For sorted subsets, each replicate PCR was loaded with about 0.2 ug genomic DNA, equivalent to roughly 30,000 T cell genomes. Purified libraries were measured with a Qubit 3.0 fluorometer, size-checked on a Bioanalyzer 2100, and measured again with the KAPA Library Quantification kit. Every immunoSEQ 96-well plate was sequenced on a separate single-read 150-cycle Illumina NextSeq 550 flow cell. The original pipeline was this. The immunoSEQ output contained only junctional sequences without quality scores, so filtering could not match that applied to full-length reads. Sequences were annotated with PyIR, a Python wrapper for IgBLAST v1.9, and V/J genes and CDR3 were assigned using IMGT germline references. Reads with weak V/J assignments (E-value above 1e-6), missing CDR3, stop codons, out-of-frame junctions, or ambiguous translated residues were removed. V3J clonotypes were defined as sequences sharing the same inferred V gene, J gene, and CDR3 amino acid sequence. The percentage overlap between two repertoires was calculated by dividing the number of shared unique clonotypes by the size of the smaller repertoire. Richness of each repertoire was evaluated using RTK rarefaction, the Chao1 estimator, and Recon v2.1 estimates of unobserved clonotypes. For all TCRbeta clonotypes obtained by the gDNA method from several donors, generation probabilities were computed with OLGA. TCRdb provides this immuneACCESS table in a form limited to in-frame rearrangements. Some clones are lacking; in checked studies, under half of them reflect an unresolved V gene, and why the rest are absent is not known. V, J and clone size reflect that table, while D and trimming were determined from the DNA. This sample comprises about 2 million clones, about 95% of them detected only once. The leading ten clones occupy roughly 1.1% of the sample.

The sample consisted of naive CD8+ T cells sorted from blood. The cell subset or site label of this sample denotes: CD45RA+CCR7+. The V and J genes are TRBV28 and TRBJ2-2, with a weak D call of TRBD1 (5 bases match). The source is a man between 18 and 35 years old in good health. The DNA sequence is as follows: TGTGCCAGCAGTTTAATAGGGGACACCGGGGAGCTGTTTTTT. This encodes CASSLIGDTGELFF.